Listed below are T cell receptor beta chains from one sample, sequenced in a study of blood T cell repertoires in COVID-19. This table comes from immunoSEQ multiplex PCR, and its TCRdb copy is limited to in-frame clones, with some not included. The data show roughly 190,000 clones, 76% seen once. The sample was PBMCs or T cells enriched from blood (not recorded which). These TCRs come from a woman aged 50 to 65 with acute COVID-19. Each CDR3 is given with its conserved first and last residue. The D gene is left open where the match is weak. Size is stated for part of the rows, as once, few or many counts, or as a class when the clone is expanded.

V gene,clone size,J gene,D gene,CDR3 DNA,CDR3 protein
TRBV7-9,.,TRBJ1-6,.,TGTGCCAGCAGCACTCCGTATTCACCCCTCCACTTT,CASSTPYSPLHF
TRBV5-1,.,TRBJ2-2,.,TGCGCCAGCAGTCGGGATAGGGAGCTGTTTTTT,CASSRDRELFF
TRBV9,few,TRBJ1-1,.,TGTGCCAGCAGCTTAGGGGAGGGTGACACTGAAGCTTTCTTT,CASSLGEGDTEAFF
TRBV27,.,TRBJ1-4,.,TGTGCCAGCGGCAGGCTGGGTCGCACTAATGAAAAACTGTTTTTT,CASGRLGRTNEKLFF
TRBV18,.,TRBJ1-6,.,TGTGCCAGCTCCGGAGGTCCGAATTCACCCCTCCACTTT,CASSGGPNSPLHF
TRBV7-9,.,TRBJ1-5,.,TGTGCCAGCAGGTCAAAAAAACAGGGCCGTCCGTGGGGCAATCAGCCCCAGCATTTT,CASRSKKQGRPWGNQPQHF
TRBV2,.,TRBJ1-2,TRBD1,TGTGCCAGCAGAGGACAGGGGGGAGGCTACACCTTC,CASRGQGGGYTF
TRBV7-2,once,TRBJ1-4,.,TGTGCCAGCAGCCCCCGCAGGGGTAATGAAAAACTGTTTTTT,CASSPRRGNEKLFF
TRBV5-4,.,TRBJ2-3,.,TGTGCCAGCAGCCCCCGGGACACAGATACGCAGTATTTT,CASSPRDTDTQYF
TRBV15,.,TRBJ1-5,.,TGTGCCACCAGCCCCCGTAGCCCCGACGCATATAGCAATCAGCCCCAGCATTTT,CATSPRSPDAYSNQPQHF
TRBV6-5,once,TRBJ1-5,.,TGTGCCAGCGGCCAGTCCTTGCAAGTACCCCAGCATTTT,CASGQSLQVPQHF
TRBV4-3,.,TRBJ2-1,.,TGCGCCAGCAGCCAAGACAGGAAAAATGAGCAGTTCTTC,CASSQDRKNEQFF
TRBV28,.,TRBJ1-4,TRBD1,TGTGCCAGCAGTTTGACCGAAGGACAGGGTGCTAATGAAAAACTGTTTTTT,CASSLTEGQGANEKLFF